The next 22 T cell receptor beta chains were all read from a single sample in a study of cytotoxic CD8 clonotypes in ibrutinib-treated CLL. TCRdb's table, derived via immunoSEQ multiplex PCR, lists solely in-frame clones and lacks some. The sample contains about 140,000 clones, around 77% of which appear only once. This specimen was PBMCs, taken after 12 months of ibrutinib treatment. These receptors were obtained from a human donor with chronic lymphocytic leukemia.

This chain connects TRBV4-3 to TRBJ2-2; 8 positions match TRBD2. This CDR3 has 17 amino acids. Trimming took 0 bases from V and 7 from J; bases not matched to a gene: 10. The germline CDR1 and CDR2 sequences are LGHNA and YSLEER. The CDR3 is CASSQDGPAGGSGELFF. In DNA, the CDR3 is TGCGCCAGCAGCCAAGATGGCCCCGCGGGAGGCAGCGGGGAGCTGTTTTTT.

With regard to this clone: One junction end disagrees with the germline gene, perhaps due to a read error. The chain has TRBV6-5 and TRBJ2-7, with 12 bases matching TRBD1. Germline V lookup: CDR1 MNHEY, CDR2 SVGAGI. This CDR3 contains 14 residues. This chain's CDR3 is CASRTGTGGYAQYF. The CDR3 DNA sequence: TGTGCCAGCAGGACCGGGACAGGGGGCTACGCGCAGTACTTC.

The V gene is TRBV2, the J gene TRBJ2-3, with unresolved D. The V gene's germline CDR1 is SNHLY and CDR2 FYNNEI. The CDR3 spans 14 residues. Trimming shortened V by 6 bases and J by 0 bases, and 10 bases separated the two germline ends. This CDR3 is CASSPDHSTDTQYF. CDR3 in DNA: TGTGCCAGCAGCCCAGACCATAGCACAGATACGCAGTATTTT.

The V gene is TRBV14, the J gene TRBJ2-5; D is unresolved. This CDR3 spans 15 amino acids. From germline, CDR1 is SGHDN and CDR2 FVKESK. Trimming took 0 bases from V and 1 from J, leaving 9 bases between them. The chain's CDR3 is CASSQEPGFQETQYF. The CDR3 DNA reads TGTGCCAGCAGCCAAGAACCAGGATTCCAAGAGACCCAGTACTTC.

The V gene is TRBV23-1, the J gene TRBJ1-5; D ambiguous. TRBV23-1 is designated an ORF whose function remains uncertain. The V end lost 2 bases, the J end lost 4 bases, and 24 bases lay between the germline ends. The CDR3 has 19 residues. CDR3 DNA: TGCGCCAGCAGTCAACACCCCGGGAAAGGCCGCTTTAGTAATCAGCCCCAGCATTTT. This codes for CASSQHPGKGRFSNQPQHF.

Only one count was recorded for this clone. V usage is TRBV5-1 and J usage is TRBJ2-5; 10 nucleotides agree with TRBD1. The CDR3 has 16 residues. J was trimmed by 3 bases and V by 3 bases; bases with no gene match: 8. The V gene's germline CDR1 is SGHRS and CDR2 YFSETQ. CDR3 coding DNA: TGCGCCAGCAGCTCCGGACAGGGGGTTTTGAAAGAGACCCAGTACTTC. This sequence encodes CASSSGQGVLKETQYF. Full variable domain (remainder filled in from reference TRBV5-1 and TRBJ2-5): KAGVTQTPRYLIKTRGQQVTLSCSPISGHRSVSWYQQTPGQGLQFLFEYFSETQRNKGNFPGRFSGRQFSNSRSEMNVSTLELGDSALYLCASSSGQGVLKETQYFGPGTRLLVL.

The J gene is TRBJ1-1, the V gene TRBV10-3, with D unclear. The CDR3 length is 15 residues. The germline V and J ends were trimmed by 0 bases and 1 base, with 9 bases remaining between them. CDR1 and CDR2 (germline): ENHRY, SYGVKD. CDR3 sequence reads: CAISESEVRNTEAFF. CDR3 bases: TGTGCCATCAGTGAGTCGGAGGTCCGGAACACTGAAGCTTTCTTT.

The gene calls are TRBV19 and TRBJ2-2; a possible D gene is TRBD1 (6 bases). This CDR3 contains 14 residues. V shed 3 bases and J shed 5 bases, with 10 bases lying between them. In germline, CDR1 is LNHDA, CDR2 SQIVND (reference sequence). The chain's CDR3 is CASSMNRVTGELFF. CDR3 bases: TGTGCCAGTAGTATGAACAGGGTGACCGGGGAGCTGTTTTTT.

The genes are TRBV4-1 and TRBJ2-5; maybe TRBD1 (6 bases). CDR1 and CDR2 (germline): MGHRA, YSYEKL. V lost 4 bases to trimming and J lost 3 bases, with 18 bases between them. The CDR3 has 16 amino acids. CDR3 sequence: CASSLGASLTEETQYF. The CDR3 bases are TGCGCCAGCAGCCTGGGGGCCTCCTTGACAGAAGAGACCCAGTACTTC.

The CDR3 loop is CASYPGDTTSTDTQYF. In DNA, the CDR3 is TGTGCCAGCTACCCGGGGGATACAACTAGCACAGATACGCAGTATTTT. V usage is TRBV28 and J usage is TRBJ2-3; possibly TRBD2 for D (6 bases). Germline lookup yields CDR1 MDHEN and CDR2 SYDVKM. V was clipped by 8 bases and J by 0 bases, with 18 bases between them. The length of the CDR3 is 16 residues.

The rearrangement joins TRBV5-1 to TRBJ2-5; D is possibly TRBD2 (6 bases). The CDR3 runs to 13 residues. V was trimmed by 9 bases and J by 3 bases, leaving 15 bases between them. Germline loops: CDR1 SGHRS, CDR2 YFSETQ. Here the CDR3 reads CATAPGVEETQYF. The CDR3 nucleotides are TGCGCCACCGCGCCGGGGGTTGAAGAGACCCAGTACTTC.

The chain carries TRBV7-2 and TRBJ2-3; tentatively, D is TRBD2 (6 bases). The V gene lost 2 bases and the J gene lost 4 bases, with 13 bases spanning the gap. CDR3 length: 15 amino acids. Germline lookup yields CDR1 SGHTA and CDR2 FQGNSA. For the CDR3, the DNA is TGTGCCAGCAGCTTATTCTACGGGAGTGCAGATACGCAGTATTTT. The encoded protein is CASSLFYGSADTQYF.

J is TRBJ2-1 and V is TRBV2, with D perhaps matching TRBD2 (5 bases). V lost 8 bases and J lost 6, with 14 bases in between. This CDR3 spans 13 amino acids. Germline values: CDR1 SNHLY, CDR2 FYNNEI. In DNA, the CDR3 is TGTGCCAGCCTCGAGGGCGGGTTCAATGAGCAGTTCTTC. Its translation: CASLEGGFNEQFF.

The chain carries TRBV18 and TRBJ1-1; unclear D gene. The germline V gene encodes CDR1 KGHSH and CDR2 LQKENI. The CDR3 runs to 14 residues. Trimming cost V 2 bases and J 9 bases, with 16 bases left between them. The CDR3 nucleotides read TGTGCCAGCTCACCAGGGAACAGCGAACAAAAAGCTTTCTTT. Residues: CASSPGNSEQKAFF.

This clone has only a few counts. This CDR3 is CASSRDRIGYEQYF. The CDR3 DNA reads as TGTGCCAGCAGTCGGGACAGGATAGGTTACGAGCAGTACTTC. The V gene is TRBV6-5, the J gene TRBJ2-7, with TRBD1 matching 8 bases. Germline V gene lookup returns CDR1 MNHEY and CDR2 SVGAGI. After removal of 5 bases from V and 4 bases from J, the junction contained 7 bases not matched to a gene. The CDR3 is 14 residues long.

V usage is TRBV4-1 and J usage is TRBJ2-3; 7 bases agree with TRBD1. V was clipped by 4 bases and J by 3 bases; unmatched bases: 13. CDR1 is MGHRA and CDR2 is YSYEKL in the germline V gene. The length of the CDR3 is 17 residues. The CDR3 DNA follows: TGCGCCAGCAGCCCCAGCTGGAGGACAGGAGATACAGATACGCAGTATTTT. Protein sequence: CASSPSWRTGDTDTQYF.

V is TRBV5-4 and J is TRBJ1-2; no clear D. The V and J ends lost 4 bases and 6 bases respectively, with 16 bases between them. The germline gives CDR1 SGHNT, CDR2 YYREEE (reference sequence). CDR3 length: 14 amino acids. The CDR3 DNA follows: TGTGCCAGCAGCCCCGTAGAGGCGCTCGATGGCTACACCTTC. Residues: CASSPVEALDGYTF.

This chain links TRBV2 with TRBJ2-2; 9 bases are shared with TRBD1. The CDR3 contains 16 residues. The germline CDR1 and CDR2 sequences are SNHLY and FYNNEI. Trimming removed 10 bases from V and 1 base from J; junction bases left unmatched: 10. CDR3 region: CATPGQGRWNTGELFF. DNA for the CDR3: TGTGCCACCCCGGGACAGGGACGTTGGAACACCGGGGAGCTGTTTTTT.

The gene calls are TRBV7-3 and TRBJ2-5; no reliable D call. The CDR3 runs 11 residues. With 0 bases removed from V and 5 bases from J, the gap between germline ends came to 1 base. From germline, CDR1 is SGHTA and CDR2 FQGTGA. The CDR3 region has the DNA TGTGCCAGCAGCTTAACGGAGACCCAGTACTTC. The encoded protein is CASSLTETQYF.

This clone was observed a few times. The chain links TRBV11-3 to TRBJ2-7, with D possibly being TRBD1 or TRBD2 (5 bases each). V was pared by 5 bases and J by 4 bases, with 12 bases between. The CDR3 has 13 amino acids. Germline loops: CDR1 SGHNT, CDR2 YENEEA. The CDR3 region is CASSVGPEYEQYF. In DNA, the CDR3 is TGTGCCAGCAGCGTGGGACCAGAATACGAGCAGTACTTC.

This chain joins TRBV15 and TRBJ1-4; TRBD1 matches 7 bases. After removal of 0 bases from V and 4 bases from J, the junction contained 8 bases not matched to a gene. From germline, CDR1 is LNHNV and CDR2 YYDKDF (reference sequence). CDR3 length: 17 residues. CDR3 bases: TGTGCCACCAGCAGAGACGTAAACAGGGGCCTTAATGAAAAACTGTTTTTT. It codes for CATSRDVNRGLNEKLFF.

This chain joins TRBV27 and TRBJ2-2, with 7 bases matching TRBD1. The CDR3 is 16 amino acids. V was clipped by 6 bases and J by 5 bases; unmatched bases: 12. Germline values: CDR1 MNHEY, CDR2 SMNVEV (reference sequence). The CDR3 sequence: CASSRTRTGGTGELFF. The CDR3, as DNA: TGTGCCAGCAGCCGAACCAGGACAGGAGGAACCGGGGAGCTGTTTTTT.